Below are 24 T cell receptor beta chains sequenced from a single sample in a study of blood T cell repertoires in COVID-19. The method was immunoSEQ multiplex PCR; TCRdb's version includes in-frame clones alone and lacks a portion of them. The table records 150,000 to 200,000 clones, over 75% of them present only once. The source material was peripheral blood. The source is a man in his 70s with acute or convalescent COVID-19.

This sequence joins TRBV7-2 and TRBJ2-7; D not resolved. The CDR3 has 17 residues. Trimming removed 5 bases from V and 2 bases from J, with 22 bases in between. Germline lookup yields CDR1 SGHTA and CDR2 FQGNSA. CDR3 residues: CASSPLPTELIPYEQYF. CDR3 in DNA: TGTGCCAGCAGCCCTCTCCCTACGGAACTAATCCCCTACGAGCAGTACTTC.

V and J are TRBV24-1 and TRBJ2-7; TRBD2 aligns across 8 bases. Germline CDR1 and CDR2: KGHDR and SFDVKD. The CDR3 has 16 residues. The J segment lost 5 bases and the V segment lost 3 bases, leaving 11 bases of the junction unmatched. In nucleotides, the CDR3 is TGTGCCACCAGTGATGGGAACGGGAGGGAGCCCGACGAGCAGTACTTC. Translation: CATSDGNGREPDEQYF.

This chain uses TRBV6-5 with TRBJ1-2; 7 positions agree with TRBD1. The CDR3 has 14 residues. The V and J ends lost 3 bases and 4 bases, in that order; junction bases with no gene match: 5. Germline V gives CDR1 MNHEY, CDR2 SVGAGI. The CDR3 loop reads CASSYARGAYGYTF. The CDR3 nucleotides read TGTGCCAGCAGTTATGCCAGGGGGGCCTATGGCTACACCTTC.

This rearrangement joins TRBV7-6 to TRBJ1-5; D is uncertain. Trimming shortened V by 1 base and J by 4 bases, and 11 bases separated the two germline ends. The CDR3 has 15 residues. CDR1 and CDR2 (germline): SGHVS, FNYEAQ. CDR3 residues: CASSLVAGRNQPQHF. The CDR3 DNA reads TGTGCCAGCAGCTTAGTTGCAGGCCGTAATCAGCCCCAGCATTTT.

This rearrangement joins TRBV10-2 to TRBJ2-7; 11 bases are a match to TRBD1. Germline loops: CDR1 WSHSY, CDR2 SAAADI. The CDR3 has 15 amino acids. V trimming: 7 bases; J trimming: 2 bases; junction bases outside the gene matches: 7. CDR3 DNA sequence: TGCGCCAGCACGGACAGGGGGCCGATTACCTACGAGCAGTACTTC. It is translated as CASTDRGPITYEQYF.

Only one count was recorded for this clone. The V call is TRBV28, the J call TRBJ1-3, with TRBD1 identical over 9 bases. CDR1 MDHEN and CDR2 SYDVKM come from the germline V gene. V lost 6 bases, J lost 2 bases, and 2 bases stayed unmatched. The CDR3 consists of 14 residues. CDR3 amino acids: CASRQGAPGNTIYF. The CDR3 DNA sequence: TGTGCCAGCAGACAGGGGGCGCCTGGAAACACCATATATTTT.

The genes are TRBV27 and TRBJ2-2; maybe TRBD1 (6 bases). V lost 7 bases, J lost 8 bases, and 11 bases lay in between. Germline lookup yields CDR1 MNHEY and CDR2 SMNVEV (reference sequence). The CDR3 loop spans 12 amino acids. Written as DNA, the CDR3 is TGTGCCAGCAAAGGGGGATCGGGGGAGCTGTTTTTT. As protein: CASKGGSGELFF.

This clone showed up just a few times. The chain joins TRBV19 to TRBJ2-1; 7 nucleotides line up with TRBD2. V lost 1 base to trimming and J lost 1 base; unmatched junction nucleotides: 7. Looked up from germline, CDR1 is LNHDA and CDR2 is SQIVND (reference sequence). The CDR3 covers 17 residues. The CDR3 DNA sequence: TGTGCCAGTAGTATAGTACATCCAGCGGGGTCCTACAATGAGCAGTTCTTC. It is translated as CASSIVHPAGSYNEQFF.

This clone appeared a single time. At one of its ends the junction is not consistent with the germline gene, which may arise from a read error. V and J are TRBV19 and TRBJ2-1, with TRBD1 matching 7 bases. The CDR3 spans 15 residues. Germline V gene data show CDR1 as LNHDA and CDR2 as SQIVND (reference sequence). CDR3 in DNA: TGTGCCAGTATGCTTCACAGGGGCTCCAACAATGAGCAGTTCTTC. Translating gives CASMLHRGSNNEQFF.

This clone was observed a handful of times. In nucleotides, the CDR3 is TGTGCCAGCAGCCCAACTTACGTCGGGCAGCCCCAGCATTTT. Translating gives CASSPTYVGQPQHF. V and J are TRBV6-5 and TRBJ1-5; D call uncertain. The CDR3 is 14 residues long. V was pared by 6 bases and J by 7 bases, with 16 bases between. Germline CDR1 is MNHEY and CDR2 is SVGAGI.

The chain carries TRBV19 and TRBJ1-2; D remains unclear. The V end was cut by 3 bases, the J end by 4 bases, with 18 bases between. Germline V gene data show CDR1 as LNHDA and CDR2 as SQIVND (reference sequence). The CDR3 consists of 16 residues. The CDR3 DNA reads as TGTGCCAGTAGTATGTCGACCGCCGCAAGCGGCTATGGCTACACCTTC. Its protein is CASSMSTAASGYGYTF. Based on the CDR3 plus reference TRBV19 and TRBJ1-2, the full variable domain is DGGITQSPKYLFRKEGQNVTLSCEQNLNHDAMYWYRQDPGQGLRLIYYSQIVNDFQKGDIAEGYSVSREKKESFPLTVTSAQKNPTAFYLCASSMSTAASGYGYTFGSGTRLTVV.

This clone showed up just once. The V gene is TRBV6-5, the J gene TRBJ1-5; 11 bases map to TRBD1. The CDR3 has 14 amino acids. Germline CDR1 reads MNHEY; CDR2 reads SVGAGI. The V segment lost 6 bases and the J segment 5 bases; nucleotides outside the gene matches: 3. In DNA form, the CDR3 reads TGTGCCAGCAGCTCGGACAGGGGGCATCAGCCCCAGCATTTT. It encodes CASSSDRGHQPQHF.

The chain links TRBV5-1 to TRBJ2-7, with TRBD1 as a possible D gene (7 bases). CDR3 length: 19 amino acids. V gave up 3 bases and J gave up 2 bases, with 27 bases separating them. The germline V gene has CDR1 SGHRS and CDR2 YFSETQ. The CDR3 region has the DNA TGCGCCAGCAGCTGGGGAGGCAGGGGGAACAAGATCAACCCCTACGAGCAGTACTTC. As protein: CASSWGGRGNKINPYEQYF.

The rearrangement joins TRBV6-5 to TRBJ1-2; perhaps TRBD1 as D (5 bases). Germline CDR1 and CDR2: MNHEY and SVGAGI. The CDR3 loop spans 14 amino acids. The V gene lost 6 bases and the J gene lost 6 bases, with 17 bases spanning the gap. CDR3 sequence (DNA): TGTGCCAGCAGCCCCGACAGAACTCTCAATGGCTACACCTTC. It encodes CASSPDRTLNGYTF.

This sequence joins TRBV7-8 and TRBJ2-7; D call uncertain. The length of the CDR3 is 15 residues. V was clipped by 5 bases and J by 4 bases, with 18 bases between them. The germline CDR1 and CDR2 sequences are SGHVS and FQNEAQ. This chain's CDR3 is CASSPPTRPPYEQYF. The CDR3 DNA is TGTGCCAGCAGCCCCCCGACTCGACCACCTTACGAGCAGTACTTC.

This clone has just one count. This rearrangement joins TRBV11-1 to TRBJ1-2, with unresolved D. Germline V gene data show CDR1 as SGHAT and CDR2 as FQDESV (reference sequence). The CDR3 length is 14 residues. Trimming removed 3 bases from V and 4 bases from J, with 12 bases in between. CDR3 amino acids: CASSFGMVGYGYTF. The CDR3 bases are TGTGCCAGCAGCTTCGGGATGGTAGGCTATGGCTACACCTTC.

The sample holds a few counts of this clone. The chain is built from TRBV6-5 and TRBJ1-1; 7 nucleotides align to TRBD1. This CDR3 region has 15 residues. Germline values: CDR1 MNHEY, CDR2 SVGAGI. J was trimmed by 3 bases and V by 6 bases; bases with no gene match: 10. The CDR3 sequence is CASSLLQGGDTEAFF. The DNA for the CDR3 is TGTGCCAGCAGCCTATTGCAGGGGGGAGACACTGAAGCTTTCTTT.

This chain links TRBV10-3 with TRBJ2-5, with D maybe TRBD2 (5 bases). V was pared by 11 bases and J by 4 bases, with 8 bases between. CDR1 and CDR2 from the germline V gene are ENHRY and SYGVKD. The CDR3 is made up of 10 amino acids. CDR3 amino acids: CAAGTETQYF. In DNA form, the CDR3 reads TGTGCCGCGGGCACAGAGACCCAGTACTTC.

The rearrangement links TRBV3-1 (or the pseudogene TRBV3-2) to TRBJ1-3, with D tentatively TRBD1 (5 bases). Trimming left V 1 base short and J 2 bases short, with 9 bases between. This CDR3 region has 15 residues. Germline assignment: CDR1 LGHDT and CDR2 YNNKEL (reference sequence). The CDR3 region is CASSQGGAAGNTIYF. CDR3 bases: TGTGCCAGCAGCCAAGGTGGGGCTGCTGGAAACACCATATATTTT.

The V gene is TRBV6-5, the J gene TRBJ2-3; tentatively, D is TRBD2 (7 bases). Per germline, CDR1 MNHEY and CDR2 SVGAGI. Trimming stripped 2 bases from V and 5 bases from J, with 11 bases between. The CDR3 runs to 14 residues. CDR3: CASSYRGAGDTQYF. In DNA form, the CDR3 reads TGTGCCAGCAGTTACCGGGGGGCTGGAGATACGCAGTATTTT.

A word on this clone: Compared with germline, one end of the junction differs, possibly owing to a read error. The V gene is TRBV28, the J gene TRBJ1-6, with a possible D match to TRBD1 (6 bases). CDR1 is MDHEN, CDR2 SYDVKM, per germline. CDR3 length: 18 amino acids. CDR3 region: CASINGGRAPSNNSPLHF. In nucleotides, the CDR3 is TGTGCCAGCATTAATGGGGGCAGGGCCCCCTCCAATAATTCACCCCTCCACTTT.

This clone occurred a few times. This chain uses TRBV24-1 with TRBJ1-2; no definite D call. With 4 bases removed from V and 3 bases from J, the gap between germline ends came to 14 bases. CDR3 size: 15 residues. Per the germline V gene, CDR1 is KGHDR and CDR2 is SFDVKD. In nucleotides, the CDR3 is TGTGCCACCAGTGACCCATTGGAGGAGGACTATGGCTACACCTTC. This translates into CATSDPLEEDYGYTF.

The rearrangement joins TRBV5-1 to TRBJ2-1; 8 nucleotides line up with TRBD1. Looked up from germline, CDR1 is SGHRS and CDR2 is YFSETQ. CDR3 length equals 15 residues. With 4 bases clipped from V and 6 bases from J, the junction kept 9 bases outside the gene matches. CDR3 sequence reads: CASSPGQGIVNEQFF. The CDR3 bases are TGCGCCAGCAGCCCTGGACAGGGAATTGTCAATGAGCAGTTCTTC. The full variable domain, its missing parts supplied by reference TRBV5-1 and TRBJ2-1, is KAGVTQTPRYLIKTRGQQVTLSCSPISGHRSVSWYQQTPGQGLQFLFEYFSETQRNKGNFPGRFSGRQFSNSRSEMNVSTLELGDSALYLCASSPGQGIVNEQFFGPGTRLTVL.

The chain is built from TRBV14 and TRBJ2-7; 8 nucleotides line up with TRBD2. V trimming: 1 base; J trimming: 6 bases; junction bases outside the gene matches: 5. The CDR3 is 14 residues long. Germline lookup yields CDR1 SGHDN and CDR2 FVKESK. CDR3 amino acids: CASSQVAGGAEQYF. The CDR3, as DNA: TGTGCCAGCAGCCAAGTTGCGGGGGGCGCCGAGCAGTACTTC.